The 5 T cell receptor beta chains below were found in one sample sequenced in a study of regulatory T cells in long-lasting Graves disease. Assembly of TCR beta libraries relied on iRepertoire HTBI primers together with Arm-PCR of CDR3 regions. TCRdb reanalysed the multiplex PCR reads using MiXCR and keeps one entry per CDR3 protein. The sample contains approximately 350,000 distinct CDR3 sequences, around 15% of which appear only once. Time point denoted: newly diagnosed GD, antithyroid drugs for less than 3 months. Making the TCR library involved RNA that had been extracted from PBMCs. The same data also contributed to another study, on T cells in Graves' hyperthyroidism and ophthalmopathy.

This specimen consisted of peripheral blood mononuclear cells (PBMCs), obtained at new diagnosis, from a patient treated with antithyroid drugs. Every receptor here comes from a woman aged 18-29 years with Graves disease.

This clonotype was picked up one time. The chain combines TRBV19 with TRBJ2-1; D not resolved. CDR3 length: 14 residues. Germline CDR1 reads LNHDA; CDR2 reads SQIVND (reference sequence). Deletions cut 5 bases from V and 0 bases from J, with 8 bases between. The CDR3: CASSLVDSYNEQFF. In DNA form, the CDR3 reads TGTGCCAGTAGTTTGGTTGACTCCTACAATGAGCAGTTCTTC.

This clonotype was detected ten times or more. The rearrangement links TRBV15 to TRBJ2-1, with 9 bases lining up with TRBD1. The CDR3 has 19 residues. Germline values: CDR1 LNHNV, CDR2 YYDKDF (reference sequence). V lost 0 bases to trimming and J lost 5 bases; unmatched junction nucleotides: 14. As DNA, the CDR3 is TGTGCCACCAGCAGAGATGTCATAGGGGACAGGGAGAGGGACAATGAGCAGTTCTTC. Translated: CATSRDVIGDRERDNEQFF.

The chain carries TRBV5-5 and TRBJ2-6; 7 bases are shared with TRBD2. V lost 2 bases to trimming and J lost 2 bases; unmatched junction nucleotides: 4. The germline V gene has CDR1 SGHKS and CDR2 YYEKEE (reference sequence). The CDR3 runs 16 residues. CDR3: CASSFPGRAGANVLTF. CDR3 in DNA: TGTGCCAGCAGCTTCCCAGGGAGGGCTGGGGCCAACGTCCTGACTTTC.

At least ten counts were recorded for this clonotype. The gene calls are TRBV28 and TRBJ1-2; TRBD1 is a possible D gene (5 bases). Trimming pared 3 bases from V and 9 bases from J, leaving 11 bases between. Germline CDR1 reads MDHEN; CDR2 reads SYDVKM. The CDR3 loop spans 12 amino acids. The CDR3 coding sequence is TGTGCCAGCAGTTTTGAGCAGGGTCGCTACACCTTC. Translation gives CASSFEQGRYTF.

J is TRBJ2-3 and V is TRBV5-6; D not resolved. The DNA end is more similar to TRBJ2-5, so the J call may be wrong. Germline CDR1 reads SGHDT; CDR2 reads YYEEEE. CDR3 length: 14 residues. CDR3 sequence: CASSFPVESETQYF. CDR3 DNA: TGTGCCAGCAGCTTTCCCGTGGAATCAGAGACCCAGTACTTC.